This TCR beta chain originates from a study of blood T cell repertoires in COVID-19 (TCRdb year 2020). As for the study more broadly: Samples covering the acute and convalescent phases of COVID-19 were provided by collaborators in the United States, Italy and Spain. The material from the prospective study consisted of cDNA or gDNA derived from T cells, B-cell-depleted T cells, or PBMCs. Deeply sampled blood TCRbeta repertoires from subjects exposed to, actively infected with, or recovered from COVID-19 were included in the dataset. The repertoires were made available in a free public database intended to serve as a resource for research on the immune response to SARS-CoV-2. The samples were drawn from two sources: the first 160 participants of the ongoing ImmuneRACE study, and 950 to 1,500 subjects contributed by 6 global collaborators. Sample metadata almost always included a de-identified subject ID, COVID-19 status, age in years and sex. Where HLA class I and class II types were available, the types were taken from metadata supplied by the sample provider, not from assay-based typing. The study at large found these results: Clinical and demographic metadata were provided uncurated, with the amount varying by source and participant.

TCRbeta CDR3 regions were amplified from genomic DNA by means of the immunoSEQ Assay, a bias-controlled multiplex PCR. In the source study's methods: The number of nucleated cells in each sample was estimated by amplification of reference gene primers within the assay. To quantify the absolute abundance of each unique TCRbeta CDR3 rearrangement, sequence reads were collapsed and filtered. For each sample, productive Simpson clonality was calculated by taking the square root of Simpson's diversity index across productive rearrangements. TCRdb obtained this table from immuneACCESS and retained in-frame rearrangements with V and J assigned. These tables miss some clones; where compared with another copy, unresolved V genes account for less than half of the shortfall, and the remainder is unexplained. The V and J calls and clone size were taken over from that table, and D and trimming were inferred from the DNA. The sample table records approximately 330,000 clones; roughly 85% of these occur just once. The top ten clonotypes cover approximately 4.4% of the sample.

Participants in the prospective study were enrolled through a virtual design, were aged about 18 to 100 years, and lived in approximately 24 United States geographic areas. Cohort assignment in the prospective study relied on participant-reported clinical history from a screening survey and a study questionnaire. Each participant in the prospective study had whole blood, serum and a nasopharyngeal or oropharyngeal swab collected by mobile phlebotomists. Prospective study participants could optionally give additional blood draws and questionnaires over a roughly two-month period. Blood samples from the prospective study were shipped frozen or at room temperature prior to DNA extraction. This clone is a singleton in its sample. Its antigen is not yet known. Base qualities are not provided; no much larger clone lies one nucleotide away. The CDR3 runs 14 residues from the cysteine to the phenylalanine. Just the 42-base CDR3 DNA is kept, in frame starting at base 1. Looking up the germline V gene yields CDR1 SGHVS and CDR2 FQNEAQ. Trimming accounts for 3 bases at V and 6 bases at J, while the number of junction bases matched to no gene is 6.

The receptor was isolated from a middle-aged woman with acute COVID-19. Material for sequencing was PBMCs or T cells enriched from blood (not recorded which). The V and J genes are TRBV7-8 and TRBJ2-7, with 9 middle bases fitting TRBD1. The sequenced DNA: TGTGCCAGCAGCTTCAGGACAGGGGAAGGCGAGCAGTACTTC. Its coded protein is CASSFRTGEGEQYF.